Sequencing of this TCR delta chain was carried out in a study of gamma-delta T cells after stem cell transplantation. The germline CDR1 and CDR2 sequences are GEAIGNYY and EKD. J was trimmed by 1 base and V by 3 bases; bases with no gene match: 17. This CDR3 is built from 20 residues. TCRdb processed the RT-PCR reads again with the CATT caller. The table shows 4,000 to 6,000 delta-chain clones, with more than 1.5% occurring only once. Comments on this clone: The translation of this DNA and the TCRdb protein of a much larger clone differ at residue 14, probably owing to a read error; the protein shown here is translated from the DNA.

The sequence derives from a human donor. It is not recorded whose cells these are; they may come from a transplant donor. The sequencing sample was made of gamma-delta T cells. The chain links TRDV2 to TRDJ1, with TRDD3 matching 12 bases. For the CDR3, the DNA is TGTGCCTGTGACCGCGTACTGGGGGATACACGTGCTGGGGCCACCGATAAACTCATCTTT. Encoded protein: CACDRVLGDTRAGATDKLIF.